The TCR beta chain under discussion was sequenced for a study of siplizumab effects on memory and regulatory T cells. This CDR3 region has 14 residues. Germline lookup yields CDR1 SEHNR and CDR2 FQNEAQ (reference sequence). Losses at the gene ends were 1 base for V and 8 bases for J; bases not matched to a gene: 5. Here immunoSEQ multiplex PCR was the method, and the copy in TCRdb shows in-frame clones only, minus some. The sample lists roughly 120,000 clones; around 94% were seen once. V and J are TRBV7-9 and TRBJ2-4; 7 bases align to TRBD1. The sequenced sample consisted of non-Treg CD4+ T cells sorted from blood. This clonotype was sampled from a human donor in good health. In nucleotides, the CDR3 is TGTGCCAGCAGCTTAGACAGGGGCCAGGACATTCAGTACTTC. It translates to CASSLDRGQDIQYF.